Listed below are T cell receptor beta chains from one sample, sequenced in a study of CD8+ T cells in alopecia areata. Generated by immunoSEQ multiplex PCR, the TCRdb table keeps only in-frame clones and is missing some. The repertoire includes approximately 180,000 clones, 53% of them detected once, and more than 10% sits in the top ten. The material was CD8+ T cells sorted from blood, obtained at week 24, from a patient treated with tofacitinib. The receptors come from a human donor with alopecia areata. The CDR3 runs from the conserved cysteine through the conserved F or W. The D gene is left open where the match is weak. Size tells how often a clone was seen (once, few, many) or the class of an expanded clone, and some rows leave it out.

TRBV10-3	TRBJ2-2	few	NA	CAIKSEGSTGELFF	TGTGCCATCAAAAGCGAGGGGAGCACCGGGGAGCTGTTTTTT
TRBV4-3	TRBJ2-7	few	NA	CASSLDGSHEQYF	TGCGCCAGCAGCCTTGATGGATCCCACGAGCAGTACTTC
TRBV11-2	TRBJ2-2	NA	TRBD1	CASSSLQGPGELFF	TGTGCCAGCAGCTCCTTACAGGGGCCCGGGGAGCTGTTTTTT
TRBV30	TRBJ1-4	NA	TRBD1	CAWSGTGGYEKLFF	TGTGCCTGGAGCGGGACAGGGGGCTATGAAAAACTGTTTTTT
TRBV18	TRBJ2-3	NA	TRBD2	CASSSDHVGTSPSTDTQYF	TGTGCCAGCTCCTCCGACCACGTCGGGACTAGCCCAAGCACAGATACGCAGTATTTT
TRBV14	TRBJ2-7	few	TRBD1	CASSQLDRLMGEQYF	TGTGCCAGCAGCCAGTTGGACAGGTTGATGGGTGAGCAGTACTTC
TRBV9	TRBJ1-1	NA	TRBD1	CASSVGGGTATEAFF	TGTGCCAGCAGCGTAGGAGGCGGGACAGCCACTGAAGCTTTCTTT
TRBV6-5	TRBJ2-1	NA	NA	CASSLGSFNEQFF	TGTGCCAGCAGTTTGGGCAGCTTCAATGAGCAGTTCTTC
TRBV29-1	TRBJ1-2	few	TRBD1	CSAYATGEGYLDNYGYTF	TGCAGCGCCTATGCGACAGGGGAAGGATATTTAGATAACTATGGCTACACCTTC
TRBV25-1	TRBJ2-1	NA	TRBD2	CASSQKKTSGGTFWFF	TGTGCCAGCAGTCAAAAAAAGACTAGCGGGGGGACGTTTTGGTTCTTC
TRBV30	TRBJ2-7	NA	TRBD2	CAWSALRGSSYEQYF	TGTGCCTGGAGTGCATTGCGGGGGAGCTCCTACGAGCAGTACTTC
TRBV4-3	TRBJ2-1	NA	NA	CASSQSLNNEQFF	TGCGCCAGCAGCCAAAGCCTTAACAATGAGCAGTTCTTC
TRBV5-1	TRBJ2-7	once	TRBD1	CASSFGTAYEQYF	TGCGCCAGCAGTTTTGGGACAGCCTACGAGCAGTACTTC
TRBV5-1	TRBJ1-2	NA	TRBD1	CASNPTGRAPYGYTF	TGCGCCAGCAATCCGACAGGGAGGGCCCCCTATGGCTACACCTTC
TRBV5-6	TRBJ2-2	NA	NA	CASSSGSPGELFF	TGTGCCAGCAGCTCGGGGTCACCCGGGGAGCTGTTTTTT
TRBV25-1	TRBJ2-3	NA	TRBD2	CASSISGGDYTDTQYF	TGTGCCAGCAGCATTAGCGGGGGGGATTACACAGATACGCAGTATTTT
TRBV15	TRBJ1-4	NA	NA	CATSPSRAVNEKLFF	TGTGCCACCAGTCCCAGCCGGGCAGTAAATGAAAAACTGTTTTTT
TRBV29-1	TRBJ2-7	few	NA	CSALLGSSYEQYF	TGCAGCGCACTACTAGGTTCAAGCTACGAGCAGTACTTC
TRBV29-1	TRBJ1-1	NA	TRBD1	CSVTPRGLSTEAFF	TGCAGCGTCACCCCCAGGGGGTTGAGCACTGAAGCTTTCTTT
TRBV30	TRBJ2-3	NA	TRBD2	CAWSEERGGKDTQYF	TGTGCCTGGAGTGAAGAGCGGGGGGGCAAAGATACGCAGTATTTT
TRBV6-1	TRBJ1-2	NA	NA	CASSEGQVYGYTF	TGTGCCAGCAGTGAGGGGCAGGTCTATGGCTACACCTTC
TRBV11-2	TRBJ2-7	NA	NA	CASSLGKDLYEQYF	TGTGCCAGCAGCTTAGGGAAGGACCTCTACGAGCAGTACTTC
TRBV14	TRBJ2-7	few	NA	CASSLPLSYEQYF	TGTGCCAGCAGCCTCCCTCTTTCCTACGAGCAGTACTTC
TRBV9	TRBJ2-5	NA	TRBD2	CASSGGLAGGPGQETQYF	TGTGCCAGCAGCGGCGGACTAGCGGGGGGGCCAGGTCAAGAGACCCAGTACTTC
TRBV29-1	TRBJ2-1	NA	TRBD2	CSVEDRTAGVDEQFF	TGCAGCGTTGAAGATCGCACAGCGGGGGTTGATGAGCAGTTCTTC
TRBV4-1	TRBJ2-7	NA	TRBD2	CASSQVHQRGASYEQYF	TGCGCCAGCAGCCAAGTCCATCAGCGGGGGGCGTCGTACGAGCAGTACTTC
TRBV4-3	TRBJ2-3	NA	NA	CASSQDKGSSTDTQYF	TGCGCCAGCAGCCAAGACAAGGGGAGTAGCACAGATACGCAGTATTTT
TRBV5-6	TRBJ1-1	NA	NA	CASSWIQGNTEAFF	TGTGCCAGCAGCTGGATACAGGGAAACACTGAAGCTTTCTTT
TRBV30	TRBJ2-4	NA	NA	CAWAAGTGENIQYF	TGTGCCTGGGCAGCCGGGACGGGTGAAAACATTCAGTACTTC
TRBV29-1	TRBJ2-2	NA	TRBD1	CSAQGGTGYTGELFF	TGCAGCGCCCAGGGTGGGACAGGATACACCGGGGAGCTGTTTTTT
TRBV7-3	TRBJ2-3	few	NA	CASSSTPGSGADTQYF	TGTGCCAGCAGCTCCACCCCGGGATCTGGGGCAGATACGCAGTATTTT
TRBV9	TRBJ1-5	NA	NA	CASSVGQGNQPQHF	TGTGCCAGCAGCGTAGGACAGGGCAATCAGCCCCAGCATTTT
TRBV30	TRBJ1-1	NA	NA	CAWKGTEAFF	TGTGCCTGGAAAGGCACTGAAGCTTTCTTT
TRBV15	TRBJ1-5	NA	NA	CATSRGMEREPQHF	TGTGCCACCAGCAGAGGCATGGAGCGGGAGCCCCAGCATTTT
TRBV15	TRBJ1-6	NA	TRBD1	CATRAGQGTLRSPLHF	TGTGCCACCAGAGCAGGACAGGGGACCCTCCGGTCACCCCTCCACTTT
TRBV5-1	TRBJ2-3	NA	TRBD2	CASAWGSWLGLAARDTQYF	TGCGCCAGCGCTTGGGGAAGCTGGTTAGGACTAGCGGCTAGAGATACGCAGTATTTT
TRBV4-3	TRBJ2-7	NA	TRBD2	CASSQERTGGSYEQYF	TGCGCCAGCAGCCAAGAGAGAACGGGGGGTTCCTACGAGCAGTACTTC
TRBV11-2	TRBJ2-7	few	NA	CASSLKATREQYF	TGTGCCAGCAGCTTAAAGGCTACCAGGGAGCAGTACTTC
TRBV30	TRBJ1-5	few	TRBD1	CAWSRGQGSQPQHF	TGTGCCTGGAGTCGTGGACAGGGGAGTCAGCCCCAGCATTTT
TRBV5-6	TRBJ1-2	few	NA	CASSEEGNPNYGYTF	TGTGCCAGCAGCGAGGAGGGCAACCCGAACTATGGCTACACCTTC
TRBV7-9	TRBJ1-5	NA	NA	CASSLQGQPQHF	TGTGCCAGCAGCTTACAAGGGCAGCCCCAGCATTTT
TRBV4-3	TRBJ2-7	NA	NA	CASSPTREDQQYF	TGCGCCAGCAGCCCAACCCGCGAGGACCAGCAGTACTTC
TRBV13	TRBJ2-7	NA	TRBD2	CASSPGLAASYEQYF	TGTGCCAGCAGCCCAGGACTAGCGGCGAGCTACGAGCAGTACTTC
TRBV4-3	TRBJ2-5	few	NA	CASSQDRGGTETQYF	TGCGCCAGCAGCCAAGATCGTGGGGGGACTGAGACCCAGTACTTC
TRBV2	TRBJ1-5	NA	NA	CASSESYNNQPQHF	TGTGCCAGCAGTGAATCGTACAATAATCAGCCCCAGCATTTT
TRBV4-3	TRBJ1-1	NA	TRBD1	CASSQDTGGRTEAFF	TGCGCCAGCAGCCAAGACACAGGGGGTCGTACTGAAGCTTTCTTT
TRBV2	TRBJ1-1	NA	TRBD1	CATQGGSLNTEAFF	TGTGCCACCCAGGGGGGCAGTTTGAACACTGAAGCTTTCTTT
TRBV12-5	TRBJ2-5	NA	NA	CASGLKPEAQYF	TGTGCTAGTGGTTTGAAACCGGAGGCCCAGTACTTC
TRBV7-2	TRBJ1-2	NA	TRBD1	CASSPGGARGYTF	TGTGCCAGCAGCCCAGGGGGCGCGCGGGGCTACACCTTC
TRBV5-6	TRBJ1-1	NA	TRBD1	CASSLATGVTEAFF	TGTGCCAGCAGCTTGGCGACAGGGGTCACTGAAGCTTTCTTT
TRBV30	TRBJ1-5	NA	NA	CAWSVSMGDNLNQPQHF	TGTGCCTGGAGTGTGTCTATGGGTGACAACCTGAATCAGCCCCAGCATTTT
TRBV21-1	TRBJ1-6	few	NA	CASSKRSRPSDSPLHF	TGTGCCAGCAGCAAGCGATCCCGACCCTCAGATTCACCCCTCCACTTT
TRBV30	TRBJ1-2	NA	NA	CAWRDHGYTF	TGTGCCTGGAGGGACCATGGCTACACCTTC
TRBV27	TRBJ2-7	NA	NA	CASSLTGTDNSEQYF	TGTGCCAGCAGTTTAACCGGGACGGATAATAGCGAGCAGTACTTC
TRBV30	TRBJ1-4	NA	NA	CAWSVPGHEKLFF	TGTGCCTGGAGTGTACCGGGGCACGAAAAACTGTTTTTT
TRBV4-3	TRBJ2-7	NA	TRBD2	CASSPTSGGAWEQYF	TGCGCCAGCAGCCCCACTAGCGGGGGGGCGTGGGAGCAGTACTTC
TRBV14	TRBJ2-1	few	NA	CASSLAGRGIDEQFF	TGTGCCAGCAGCCTCGCCGGCAGGGGTATCGATGAGCAGTTCTTC
TRBV29-1	TRBJ2-7	NA	NA	CSVVVKGTYEQYF	TGCAGCGTTGTAGTAAAAGGGACCTACGAGCAGTACTTC